These 24 T cell receptor beta chains originate from one sample sequenced in a study of blood T cell repertoires in COVID-19. The table came from immunoSEQ multiplex PCR; TCRdb's copy has only in-frame clones and leaves some out. The sample comprises under 200,000 clones, 86% of which are singletons, and almost 1% rests with the top ten. The sequencing input was peripheral blood. The receptors derive from a man aged 18-30 years with acute or convalescent COVID-19.

The chain recombines TRBV2 with TRBJ2-6, with no clear D. The CDR3 is 15 amino acids. Germline values: CDR1 SNHLY, CDR2 FYNNEI. V lost 7 bases to trimming and J lost 2 bases, with 12 bases between them. The CDR3: CASTKEAAGANVLTF. The CDR3 DNA sequence: TGTGCCAGCACCAAAGAGGCGGCTGGGGCCAACGTCCTGACTTTC.

The V call is TRBV11-2, the J call TRBJ2-2; TRBD2 matches 7 bases. This CDR3 region has 17 residues. Looked up from germline, CDR1 is SGHAT and CDR2 is FQNNGV. V shed 5 bases and J 0 bases; nucleotides not matched to a gene: 9. CDR3 sequence: CASSARGERPNTGELFF. In DNA, the CDR3 is TGTGCCAGCAGCGCACGGGGGGAGAGACCGAACACCGGGGAGCTGTTTTTT.

This clone has a single count. V usage is TRBV30 and J usage is TRBJ1-1; D unclear. V was clipped by 3 bases and J by 2 bases, with 13 bases between them. This CDR3 region has 14 residues. Per the germline V gene, CDR1 is GTSNPN and CDR2 is SVGIG (reference sequence). DNA for the CDR3: TGTGCCTGGAGACGGCCACGGGGTAACACTGAAGCTTTCTTT. Its protein product is CAWRRPRGNTEAFF.

CDR3 sequence: CASSGWTGSSNQPQHF. The CDR3, as DNA: TGTGCCAGCAGTGGTTGGACAGGGAGTAGCAATCAGCCCCAGCATTTT. The chain recombines TRBV2 with TRBJ1-5; TRBD1 aligns across 8 bases. The CDR3 extends over 16 amino acids. V shed 4 bases, J shed 0 bases, and the junction held 5 bases outside the gene matches. Germline V gene sequence: CDR1 SNHLY, CDR2 FYNNEI.

The rearrangement joins TRBV5-6 to TRBJ2-2; TRBD1 matches 8 bases. V dropped 1 base and J dropped 4; count of bases not matched to a gene: 3. The V gene's germline CDR1 is SGHDT and CDR2 YYEEEE. The CDR3 length is 15 residues. The chain's CDR3 is CASSLTGGATGELFF. DNA of the CDR3: TGTGCCAGCAGCTTGACAGGGGGAGCCACCGGGGAGCTGTTTTTT.

The rearrangement uses TRBV11-2 and TRBJ2-7, with D tentatively TRBD1 (6 bases). V was shortened by 5 bases and J by 3 bases, with 11 bases between the two germline ends. CDR1 is SGHAT and CDR2 is FQNNGV in the germline V gene. This CDR3 is built from 13 residues. The CDR3 here is CASSPNRDYEQYV. CDR3 bases: TGTGCCAGCAGCCCCAACAGGGACTACGAGCAGTACGTC.

This chain uses TRBV5-1 with TRBJ1-6; possibly TRBD1 for D (6 bases). V gave up 3 bases and J gave up 4 bases, with 14 bases separating them. The CDR3 length is 16 residues. CDR1 SGHRS and CDR2 YFSETQ come from the germline V gene. Here the CDR3 reads CASSSQTGNYNSPLHF. The CDR3 nucleotides read TGCGCCAGCAGCTCACAGACAGGCAATTATAATTCACCCCTCCACTTT.

The V and J genes are TRBV5-1 and TRBJ2-2; TRBD2 aligns across 7 bases. CDR1 is SGHRS and CDR2 is YFSETQ in the germline V gene. With 2 bases clipped from V and 0 bases from J, the junction kept 4 bases outside the gene matches. The CDR3 extends over 16 amino acids. CDR3 loop: CASSFRSGANTGELFF. The CDR3 nucleotides read TGCGCCAGCAGCTTCAGAAGCGGGGCGAACACCGGGGAGCTGTTTTTT. Full variable domain (missing parts from reference TRBV5-1 and TRBJ2-2): KAGVTQTPRYLIKTRGQQVTLSCSPISGHRSVSWYQQTPGQGLQFLFEYFSETQRNKGNFPGRFSGRQFSNSRSEMNVSTLELGDSALYLCASSFRSGANTGELFFGEGSRLTVL.

The chain's CDR3 is CASSDRRGPGELFF. CDR3 coding DNA: TGTGCCAGCAGTGATAGGAGGGGGCCCGGGGAGCTGTTTTTT. The J gene is TRBJ2-2, the V gene TRBV28; weak D call: TRBD1 (7 bases). Germline values: CDR1 MDHEN, CDR2 SYDVKM. This CDR3 is built from 14 residues. V was shortened by 5 bases and J by 6 bases, with 13 bases between the two germline ends. Filled out from reference TRBV28 and TRBJ2-2, the complete variable domain reads DVKVTQSSRYLVKRTGEKVFLECVQDMDHENMFWYRQDPGLGLRLIYFSYDVKMKEKGDIPEGYSVSREKKERFSLILESASTNQTSMYLCASSDRRGPGELFFGEGSRLTVL.

This clone was seen just once. The chain has TRBV19 and TRBJ2-1; 11 bases match TRBD2. The V gene end was trimmed by 5 bases and the J gene end by 3 bases; junction bases not matched to a gene: 6. CDR3 length equals 16 residues. Germline values: CDR1 LNHDA, CDR2 SQIVND (reference sequence). CDR3 sequence reads: CASSPRLAGSYNEQFF. Here the CDR3 DNA reads TGTGCCAGTAGTCCCAGACTAGCGGGGAGCTACAATGAGCAGTTCTTC.

This clone was detected a few times. The chain combines TRBV4-1 with TRBJ2-2; tentative D call: TRBD2 (5 bases). Trimming removed 3 bases from V and 0 bases from J, with 17 bases in between. Germline V gene data show CDR1 as MGHRA and CDR2 as YSYEKL. The CDR3 is made up of 18 amino acids. The CDR3: CASSQDGLRVPNTGELFF. CDR3 nucleotides: TGCGCCAGCAGCCAGGATGGATTGCGGGTTCCGAACACCGGGGAGCTGTTTTTT.

The rearrangement uses TRBV21-1 and TRBJ2-7; the table's D call, TRBD1, has no DNA check behind it. TRBV21-1 is flagged as a pseudogene. There are 13 residues in the CDR3. The CDR3 here is CASSKQHTYEQYV. The CDR3 DNA reads TGTGCCAGCAGCAAACAACACACGTACGAGCAGTACGTC.

V gene TRBV5-1 combines with J gene TRBJ2-1, with a tentative D call TRBD2 (7 bases). CDR1 is SGHRS, CDR2 YFSETQ, per germline. The CDR3 runs to 14 residues. V lost 5 bases to trimming and J lost 2 bases, with 11 bases between them. The CDR3 nucleotides read TGCGCCAGCAGTTGGGGGGGCCCCTACAATGAGCAGTTCTTC. Protein product: CASSWGGPYNEQFF.

The sample holds a few counts of this clone. The J gene is TRBJ1-6, the V gene TRBV4-2, with D unclear. The CDR3 is 17 residues long. Germline loops: CDR1 LGHNA, CDR2 YNFKEQ. The V gene lost 0 bases and the J gene lost 6 bases, with 15 bases spanning the gap. DNA of the CDR3: TGTGCCAGCAGCCAAGAGGTCGGGAGACCGGCTAATTCACCCCTCCACTTT. The encoded protein is CASSQEVGRPANSPLHF.

V and J are TRBV19 and TRBJ1-2; no clear D gene. This CDR3 comprises 15 residues. Germline loops: CDR1 LNHDA, CDR2 SQIVND (reference sequence). V was cut by 3 bases and J by 4 bases, with 15 bases left in between. This CDR3 is CASSIPNIRSYGYTF. DNA of the CDR3: TGTGCCAGTAGTATCCCCAACATCAGAAGCTATGGCTACACCTTC.

This sequence joins TRBV2 and TRBJ2-7; D is ambiguous. This CDR3 region has 11 residues. Looked up from germline, CDR1 is SNHLY and CDR2 is FYNNEI. The ends were cut back, 1 base at V and 7 bases at J, with 5 bases in the middle. For the CDR3, the DNA is TGTGCCAGCAGTGAAGACAGAGAGCAGTACTTC. Translated, it gives CASSEDREQYF.

The V and J genes are TRBV3-1 (or the pseudogene TRBV3-2) and TRBJ1-5, with 8 bases that match TRBD1. Germline values: CDR1 LGHDT, CDR2 YNNKEL (reference sequence). There are 14 residues in the CDR3. V lost 9 bases to trimming and J lost 2 bases; unmatched junction nucleotides: 6. The CDR3 DNA reads as TGTGCCAGTGGGACAGGAGGGCGCAATCAGCCCCAGCATTTT. Translating it yields CASGTGGRNQPQHF.

The chain is built from TRBV6-6 and TRBJ2-2; 11 bases line up with TRBD2. Germline CDR1 is MNHNY and CDR2 is SVGAGI (reference sequence). The CDR3 length is 16 residues. Trimming removed 6 bases from V and 7 bases from J; junction bases left unmatched: 10. The CDR3 DNA reads TGTGCCAGCAGGCCTACCACTAGCGGGGGTCGCGGGGAGCTGTTTTTT. Translation: CASRPTTSGGRGELFF.

The V call is TRBV9, the J call TRBJ2-3; 14 bases are a match to TRBD2. This CDR3 contains 17 residues. The V gene end was trimmed by 0 bases and the J gene end by 6 bases; junction bases not matched to a gene: 6. Per the germline V gene, CDR1 is SGDLS and CDR2 is YYNGEE. In nucleotides, the CDR3 is TGTGCCAGCAGCGTAGGGACTAGCGGGGGGCTAATCGATACGCAGTATTTT. It is translated as CASSVGTSGGLIDTQYF.

The rearrangement joins TRBV10-1 to TRBJ1-1; 9 nucleotides match TRBD1. This CDR3 is 14 amino acids long. Trimming cost V 5 bases and J 0 bases; bases outside gene matches: 1. Germline loops: CDR1 WNHNN, CDR2 SYGVQD (reference sequence). The CDR3 region is CASSRTGVNTEAFF. CDR3 nucleotides: TGCGCCAGCAGTCGGACAGGGGTGAACACTGAAGCTTTCTTT.

V and J are TRBV28 and TRBJ1-6, with 8 bases aligning to TRBD1. Germline CDR1 and CDR2: MDHEN and SYDVKM. The CDR3 contains 14 residues. V was clipped by 5 bases and J by 7 bases; unmatched bases: 4. In nucleotides, the CDR3 is TGTGCCAGCAGTACAGGGGGTTTAAATTCACCCCTCCACTTT. Protein product: CASSTGGLNSPLHF.

The chain carries TRBV29-1 and TRBJ2-5; TRBD1 aligns across 9 bases. The CDR3 length is 14 residues. Germline-derived CDR1 and CDR2 are SQVTM and ANQGSEA. V was clipped by 7 bases and J by 5 bases; unmatched bases: 11. The CDR3 DNA is TGCAGCGGGGAACAGGGGGCGCTCGGGGAGACCCAGTACTTC. Translation: CSGEQGALGETQYF.

The genes are TRBV6-5 and TRBJ1-2; 7 bases align to TRBD1. The germline V gene encodes CDR1 MNHEY and CDR2 SVGAGI. V lost 6 bases to trimming and J lost 4 bases; unmatched junction nucleotides: 2. CDR3 length: 12 amino acids. CDR3 sequence reads: CASSRDSYGYTF. The CDR3 nucleotides read TGTGCCAGCAGCCGGGACAGCTATGGCTACACCTTC.

The J gene is TRBJ2-1, the V gene TRBV6-6; TRBD2 matches 10 bases. V trimming: 6 bases; J trimming: 7 bases; junction bases outside the gene matches: 9. Germline assignment: CDR1 MNHNY and CDR2 SVGAGI (reference sequence). This CDR3 has 15 residues. CDR3 amino acids: CASSDSGGSANEQFF. CDR3 coding DNA: TGTGCCAGCAGCGATAGCGGGGGGTCTGCGAATGAGCAGTTCTTC.